This paragraph reports one TCR beta chain. Its antigen is unidentified. This sample was taken from a study of T cell responses to AZD1222 COVID-19 vaccine. The table came from immunoSEQ multiplex PCR; TCRdb's copy has only in-frame clones and leaves some out. The data contain about 120,000 clones, roughly 87% of them seen just once; the ten biggest clones take up roughly 8%. Whole-study findings and limits: Spike-specific TCR depth and breadth grew after two AZD1222 doses.

Trimming pared 4 bases from V and 5 bases from J, leaving 35 bases between. This CDR3 is 21 amino acids long. Per germline, CDR1 MDHEN and CDR2 SYDVKM. The sequence was collected from an adult in good health. The chain is built from TRBV28 and TRBJ2-5; D is perhaps TRBD1 (6 bases). Here the sequenced sample was peripheral blood, taken on day 0 of AZD1222 vaccination. The CDR3 reads CASSCLRDSGTYLCFGETQYF. In DNA, the CDR3 is TGTGCCAGCAGTTGCCTTAGAGATTCCGGGACATATCTATGCTTTGGTGAGACCCAGTACTTC.